This T cell receptor beta chain originates from a study of ipilimumab plus nivolumab after autologous stem cell transplantation. Overall study context: Patients received a median of about 5 ipilimumab and 8 or 9 nivolumab doses.

TCRdb's table, derived via immunoSEQ multiplex PCR, lists solely in-frame clones and lacks some. The data hold roughly 25,000 clones, with about 86% observed a single time. Patients got ipilimumab 1 mg/kg beginning 14 to 28 days post-transplant. Germline V gives CDR1 SGHTA, CDR2 FQGNSA. The CDR3 is 15 residues long. V shed 5 bases and J shed 0 bases, with 11 bases lying between them. The receptor was isolated from a male donor with diffuse large B-cell lymphoma. This sample comprised PBMCs, obtained in a trial of ipilimumab plus nivolumab as post-transplant consolidation. The chain links TRBV7-2 to TRBJ1-5; D uncertain. The CDR3 spells CASSHDGVSNQPQHF. Written as DNA, the CDR3 is TGTGCCAGCAGCCATGATGGGGTTAGCAATCAGCCCCAGCATTTT. Supplemented by reference TRBV7-2 and TRBJ1-5, the full variable domain reads GAGVSQSPSNKVTEKGKDVELRCDPISGHTALYWYRQSLGQGLEFLIYFQGNSAPDKSGLPSDRFSAERTGGSVSTLTIQRTQQEDSAVYLCASSHDGVSNQPQHFGDGTRLSIL.